Following are 8 T cell receptor beta chains from one sample sequenced in a study of blood T cell repertoires in COVID-19. Produced via immunoSEQ multiplex PCR; TCRdb's table is partial and in-frame only. In the table there are more than 250,000 clones, around 88% of which are singletons. Input material: peripheral blood. These receptors were taken from a woman aged 25 to 45 who had recovered from COVID-19.

The CDR3 DNA follows: TGTGCCAGCAGCTTAGTCGGGGGAGAGCTGAATGAGCAGTTCTTC. As protein: CASSLVGGELNEQFF. V is TRBV7-6 and J is TRBJ2-1, with D possibly matching TRBD2 (6 bases). The CDR3 has 15 amino acids. V lost 1 base to trimming and J lost 7 bases, with 14 bases between them. Germline V gives CDR1 SGHVS, CDR2 FNYEAQ.

This clone was seen once. The chain uses TRBV21-1 and TRBJ2-7; the table's TRBD2 call for D was not verified on the DNA. TRBV21-1 is recorded as a pseudogene. The CDR3 is made up of 12 amino acids. As DNA, the CDR3 is TGTGCCAGCAGCAAAGGGCCGGGAGAGCAGTACTTC. Encoded protein: CASSKGPGEQYF.

This clone was found a few times. The chain employs TRBV5-6 and TRBJ2-5; no clear D. The CDR3 runs to 15 residues. V lost 0 bases to trimming and J lost 5 bases, with 14 bases between them. CDR1 is SGHDT, CDR2 YYEEEE, per germline. CDR3 bases: TGTGCCAGCAGCTTGGGCCCCTTCGAAGCGGAGACCCAGTACTTC. It codes for CASSLGPFEAETQYF.

This chain joins TRBV29-1 and TRBJ2-5; 9 bases map to TRBD1. Per the germline V gene, CDR1 is SQVTM and CDR2 is ANQGSEA. V shed 7 bases and J 3 bases; nucleotides not matched to a gene: 3. This CDR3 is built from 12 residues. The CDR3 reads CSAWTGEETQYF. CDR3 sequence (DNA): TGCAGCGCATGGACAGGGGAAGAGACCCAGTACTTC.

The gene calls are TRBV3-1 (or the pseudogene TRBV3-2) and TRBJ2-1; possibly TRBD1 for D (5 bases). The length of the CDR3 is 13 residues. Trimming cost V 4 bases and J 10 bases, with 14 bases left between them. CDR1 is LGHDT, CDR2 YNNKEL, per germline (reference sequence). The CDR3 coding sequence is TGTGCCAGCAGCCCAATCTTGGGGCAAGAGCAGTTCTTC. Translating gives CASSPILGQEQFF.

This chain links TRBV4-1 with TRBJ1-5; TRBD1 matches 7 bases. Germline assignment: CDR1 MGHRA and CDR2 YSYEKL. V dropped 0 bases and J dropped 10; count of bases not matched to a gene: 6. The CDR3 is 14 amino acids. The CDR3 coding sequence is TGCGCCAGCAGCCAAGATGCAGGGGGAGCTCCCCAGCATTTT. It encodes CASSQDAGGAPQHF.

This clone was seen only once. The rearrangement uses TRBV27 and TRBJ2-3; 14 bases line up with TRBD2. With 6 bases clipped from V and 2 bases from J, the junction kept 10 bases outside the gene matches. CDR1 and CDR2 from the germline V gene are MNHEY and SMNVEV (reference sequence). This CDR3 contains 18 residues. The CDR3 coding sequence is TGTGCCAGCAGATTTGGGACTAGCGGGAGAAGAGACACAGATACGCAGTATTTT. This sequence encodes CASRFGTSGRRDTDTQYF.

This chain links TRBV5-1 with TRBJ1-1, with 8 positions matching TRBD1. The J segment lost 1 base and the V segment lost 3 bases, leaving 5 bases of the junction unmatched. Germline lookup yields CDR1 SGHRS and CDR2 YFSETQ. The CDR3 contains 15 residues. The CDR3 spells CASSSTGDGNTEAFF. CDR3 DNA sequence: TGCGCCAGCAGCTCGACAGGGGACGGGAACACTGAAGCTTTCTTT.